At least ten counts were recorded for the clone carrying this TCR beta chain. The sample is drawn from a study of T cells in Graves' hyperthyroidism and ophthalmopathy. The investigators amplified TCR beta CDR3 regions from RNA transcripts. TCR CDR3 regions were first amplified by RT-PCR with HTBI primers. MiXCR, run by TCRdb on the multiplex PCR reads, gives a single entry per CDR3 protein. This table holds 95,000 to 110,000 distinct CDR3 sequences, 15% to 20% found once. In germline, CDR1 is SGHAT, CDR2 FQNNGV. The trim removed 5 bases at V and 4 bases at J, leaving 5 bases unmatched. This CDR3 has 15 amino acids.

V gene TRBV11-2 combines with J gene TRBJ2-5, with 12 bases lining up with TRBD2. Sample: blood. This TCR came from a woman aged 45 to 65 with Graves' hyperthyroidism. The CDR3 loop is CASSPPTSGRETQYF. The CDR3 DNA sequence: TGTGCCAGCAGCCCCCCGACTAGCGGGAGAGAGACCCAGTACTTC.